Listed below are T cell receptor beta chains from one sample, sequenced in a study of shared clonotypes between healthy human individuals. Repertoires were generated with immunoSEQ multiplex PCR, while TCRdb's copy carries only in-frame clones and drops some. The sample records around 1 million clones, around three quarters being singletons. The sample was memory CD4+ T cells sorted from blood. The receptors were gathered from a man between 18 and 29 years old in good health. Each CDR3 is given with its conserved first and last residue. The D gene is left open where the match is weak. Expanded clones are given a class, and other clones once, few, many or no size at all.

CDR3aa	CDR3nt	j_gene	len	d_gene	v_gene	abundance
CAISERTGMNTEAFF	TGTGCCATCAGTGAGCGGACAGGGATGAACACTGAAGCTTTCTTT	TRBJ1-1	15	TRBD1	TRBV10-3	.
CASSFSELSEQYF	TGTGCCAGCAGCTTTTCTGAGCTGTCCGAGCAGTACTTC	TRBJ2-7	13	.	TRBV7-2	.
CASSQRNTEAFF	TGCGCCAGCAGTCAGAGGAACACTGAAGCTTTCTTT	TRBJ1-1	12	.	TRBV23-1	.
CASSVSHGNDEQYF	TGTGCCAGCAGTGTGTCGCACGGTAATGACGAGCAGTACTTC	TRBJ2-7	14	.	TRBV2	once
CASHGVGETQYF	TGTGCCAGCCATGGGGTGGGAGAGACCCAGTACTTC	TRBJ2-5	12	.	TRBV6-5	.
CASAWESIGEQFF	TGTGCCTCCGCCTGGGAGTCAATAGGTGAGCAGTTCTTC	TRBJ2-1	13	.	TRBV30	.
CASSPTTGSQPQHF	TGTGCCAGCTCACCAACGACAGGGTCTCAGCCCCAGCATTTT	TRBJ1-5	14	TRBD1	TRBV18	few
CASSIVAVGQAYEQYF	TGTGCCAGTAGTATCGTTGCCGTGGGGCAGGCCTACGAGCAGTACTTC	TRBJ2-7	16	.	TRBV19	.
CASSLRGRSGELFF	TGTGCCAGCAGCCTCCGCGGGAGGTCCGGGGAGCTGTTTTTT	TRBJ2-2	14	TRBD2	TRBV5-6	.
CASRTGNQNIQYF	TGTGCCAGTAGGACAGGGAATCAAAACATTCAGTACTTC	TRBJ2-4	13	TRBD1	TRBV25-1	.
CASSVGQVNSPLHF	TGTGCCAGCAGCGTCGGACAGGTTAATTCACCCCTCCACTTT	TRBJ1-6	14	TRBD1	TRBV9	few
CASSPPRVPNTEAFF	TGTGCCAGCTCACCCCCGAGGGTGCCGAACACTGAAGCTTTCTTT	TRBJ1-1	15	.	TRBV18	.
CASSGTSGTQETQYF	TGTGCCAGCAGTGGGACTAGCGGAACCCAAGAGACCCAGTACTTC	TRBJ2-5	15	TRBD2	TRBV6-1	few
CASSLGPGSSYEQYF	TGCGCCAGCAGCTTGGGGCCCGGGAGCTCCTACGAGCAGTACTTC	TRBJ2-7	15	.	TRBV5-1	.
CATNSANYGYTF	TGTGCCACTAATTCAGCTAACTATGGCTACACCTTC	TRBJ1-2	12	.	TRBV21-1	.
CASTFTGQGGELFF	TGTGCCAGTACTTTTACAGGGCAGGGCGGGGAGCTGTTTTTT	TRBJ2-2	14	.	TRBV19	.
CATSPQQGIGQPQHF	TGTGCCACCAGCCCACAACAGGGCATTGGTCAGCCCCAGCATTTT	TRBJ1-5	15	.	TRBV15	once
CASSFDRDSPLHF	TGTGCCAGCAGTTTTGACAGGGATTCACCCCTCCACTTT	TRBJ1-6	13	TRBD1	TRBV5-4	.
CSPTRFGGIGANVLTF	TGCAGCCCAACACGTTTTGGGGGCATTGGGGCCAACGTCCTGACTTTC	TRBJ2-6	16	.	TRBV29-1	.
CAWSRLAGLNEQFF	TGTGCCTGGAGTAGGCTAGCGGGACTCAATGAGCAGTTCTTC	TRBJ2-1	14	TRBD2	TRBV30	.
CASRWGTSSETQYF	TGTGCCAGCAGATGGGGGACTAGCTCGGAGACCCAGTACTTC	TRBJ2-5	14	TRBD2	TRBV2	many
CASSIDSSNSYNEQFF	TGTGCCAGTAGTATCGACAGTTCGAACTCCTACAATGAGCAGTTCTTC	TRBJ2-1	16	.	TRBV19	.
CASSLQFASDSYNEQFF	TGCGCCAGCAGCTTGCAGTTTGCGTCGGACTCCTACAATGAGCAGTTCTTC	TRBJ2-1	17	.	TRBV5-1	.
CASSRGPNEKLFF	TGTGCCAGCTCAAGAGGGCCTAATGAAAAACTGTTTTTT	TRBJ1-4	13	.	TRBV18	.
CASTGTGYEQYF	TGTGCCAGTACCGGGACAGGCTACGAGCAGTACTTC	TRBJ2-7	12	TRBD1	TRBV28	.
CASSIRDRGDTQYF	TGTGCCAGCAGCATCCGGGACAGGGGTGATACGCAGTATTTT	TRBJ2-3	14	TRBD1	TRBV7-2	.
CATNQGTSYEQYF	TGTGCCACCAATCAGGGGACCTCCTACGAGCAGTACTTC	TRBJ2-7	13	.	TRBV10-3	few
CASSTETGSYNSPLHF	TGCGCCAGCAGCACGGAGACAGGGTCCTATAATTCACCCCTCCACTTT	TRBJ1-6	16	TRBD1	TRBV5-1	.
CAWSVWDRVYNEQFF	TGTGCCTGGAGTGTATGGGACAGGGTCTACAATGAGCAGTTCTTC	TRBJ2-1	15	TRBD1	TRBV30	.
CASSIGQESTDTQYF	TGTGCCAGTAGTATCGGACAGGAGAGCACAGATACGCAGTATTTT	TRBJ2-3	15	TRBD1	TRBV19	.
CASSRSGGSSYEQYF	TGCGCCAGCAGCCGATCAGGGGGAAGCTCCTACGAGCAGTACTTC	TRBJ2-7	15	TRBD1	TRBV5-1	.
CASSYSGTVNSYEQYF	TGTGCCAGCAGTTACTCGGGGACTGTCAACTCCTACGAGCAGTACTTC	TRBJ2-7	16	.	TRBV6-5	.
CASSLGGTGNSPLHF	TGTGCCAGCAGTTTAGGAGGGACCGGCAATTCACCCCTCCACTTT	TRBJ1-6	15	.	TRBV27	.
CAISPALYGQGAKNIQYF	TGTGCCATCAGCCCAGCCCTTTACGGACAGGGAGCCAAAAACATTCAGTACTTC	TRBJ2-4	18	TRBD1	TRBV10-3	.
CASSAGDYLKHEQFF	TGTGCCAGCAGCGCTGGGGACTACCTAAAGCATGAGCAGTTCTTC	TRBJ2-1	15	TRBD2	TRBV9	many
CAISESSPRTQYF	TGTGCCATCAGTGAGTCCAGCCCCAGGACCCAGTACTTC	TRBJ2-5	13	.	TRBV10-3	many